This TCR beta chain appears in the sequencing data of a study of human T cells and chemical hapten exposure. Study-level information: Alopecia areata, totalis or universalis affected patients, mainly female.

This clonotype occurred many times. TCRdb called the RACE reads again in MiXCR, with one record for every CDR3 protein. The sample contains approximately 400,000 distinct CDR3 sequences, around 5% of which appear only once. The time point: patch test 1, 2 weeks after DPC sensitization. Treatment reported: therapeutic diphenylcyclopropenone sensitization with weekly scalp DPC. There are 13 residues in the CDR3. The germline CDR1 and CDR2 sequences are SGHRS and YFSETQ. V trimming: 4 bases; J trimming: 5 bases; junction bases outside the gene matches: 4. V gene TRBV5-1 combines with J gene TRBJ1-2; 8 nucleotides line up with TRBD1. The source is a woman between 45 and 65 years old with alopecia areata. Some clones in this sample may be carry-over from other donors' samples. The material sequenced was whole blood, taken in connection with sensitization to the hapten diphenylcyclopropenone (DPC). Here the CDR3 DNA reads TGCGCCAGCAGCCACGGGACAGGTTATGGCTACACCTTC. Encoded protein: CASSHGTGYGYTF. Drawing the rest from reference TRBV5-1 and TRBJ1-2, the complete variable domain is KAGVTQTPRYLIKTRGQQVTLSCSPISGHRSVSWYQQTPGQGLQFLFEYFSETQRNKGNFPGRFSGRQFSNSRSEMNVSTLELGDSALYLCASSHGTGYGYTFGSGTRLTVV.